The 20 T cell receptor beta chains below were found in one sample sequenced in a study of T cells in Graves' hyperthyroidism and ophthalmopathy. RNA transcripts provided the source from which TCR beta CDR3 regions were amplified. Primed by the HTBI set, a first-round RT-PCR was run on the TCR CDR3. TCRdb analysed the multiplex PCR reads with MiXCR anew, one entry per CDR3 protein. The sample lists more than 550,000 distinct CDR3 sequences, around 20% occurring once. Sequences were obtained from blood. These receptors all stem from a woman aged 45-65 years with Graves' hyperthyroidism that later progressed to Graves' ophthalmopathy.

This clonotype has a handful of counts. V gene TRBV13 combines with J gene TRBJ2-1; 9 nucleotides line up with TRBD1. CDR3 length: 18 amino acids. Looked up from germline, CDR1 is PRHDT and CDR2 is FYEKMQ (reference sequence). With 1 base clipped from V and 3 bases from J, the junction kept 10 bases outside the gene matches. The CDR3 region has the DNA TGTGCCAGCAGCTTAGATCATGGGGGGGGACAGGGCTACAATGAGCAGTTCTTC. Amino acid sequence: CASSLDHGGGQGYNEQFF.

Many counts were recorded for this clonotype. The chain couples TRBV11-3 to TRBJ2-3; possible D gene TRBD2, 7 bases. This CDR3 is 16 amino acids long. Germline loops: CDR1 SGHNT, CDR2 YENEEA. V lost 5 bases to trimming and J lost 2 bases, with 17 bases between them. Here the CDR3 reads CASSRRRGRDTDTQYF. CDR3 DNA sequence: TGTGCCAGCAGCCGGCGGCGGGGGCGCGACACAGATACGCAGTATTTT.

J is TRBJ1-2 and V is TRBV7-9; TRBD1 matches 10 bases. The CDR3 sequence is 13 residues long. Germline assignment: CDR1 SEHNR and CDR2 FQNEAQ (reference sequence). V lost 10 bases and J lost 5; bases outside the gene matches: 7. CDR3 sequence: CATQTGGPYGYTF. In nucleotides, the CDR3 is TGTGCCACCCAGACAGGGGGCCCTTATGGCTACACCTTC.

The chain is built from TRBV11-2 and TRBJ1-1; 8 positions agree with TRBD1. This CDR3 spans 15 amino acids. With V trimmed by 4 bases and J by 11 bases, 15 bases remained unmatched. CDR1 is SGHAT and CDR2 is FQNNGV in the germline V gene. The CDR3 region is CASSSDEAGGIGAFF. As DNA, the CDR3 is TGTGCCAGCAGCTCCGACGAGGCAGGGGGCATAGGGGCTTTCTTT.

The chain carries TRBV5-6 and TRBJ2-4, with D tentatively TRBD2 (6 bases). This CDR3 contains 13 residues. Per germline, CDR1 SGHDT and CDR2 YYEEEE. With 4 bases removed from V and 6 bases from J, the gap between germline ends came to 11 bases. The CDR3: CASSGRGRNIQYF. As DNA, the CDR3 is TGTGCCAGCAGCGGGCGGGGTCGAAACATTCAGTACTTC.

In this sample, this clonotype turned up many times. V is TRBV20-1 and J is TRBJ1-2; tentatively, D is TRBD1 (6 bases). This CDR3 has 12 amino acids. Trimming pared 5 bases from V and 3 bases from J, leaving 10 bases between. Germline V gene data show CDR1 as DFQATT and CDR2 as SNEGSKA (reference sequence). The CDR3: CSALAGDYGYTF. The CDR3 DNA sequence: TGCAGTGCTCTAGCAGGGGACTATGGCTACACCTTC.

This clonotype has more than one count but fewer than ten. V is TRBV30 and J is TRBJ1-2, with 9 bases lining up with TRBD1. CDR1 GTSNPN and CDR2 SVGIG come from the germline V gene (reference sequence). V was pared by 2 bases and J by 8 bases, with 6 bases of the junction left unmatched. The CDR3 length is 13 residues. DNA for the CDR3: TGTGCCTGGAGTAGGGGGACAGGGCCCGGCTACACCTTC. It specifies CAWSRGTGPGYTF.

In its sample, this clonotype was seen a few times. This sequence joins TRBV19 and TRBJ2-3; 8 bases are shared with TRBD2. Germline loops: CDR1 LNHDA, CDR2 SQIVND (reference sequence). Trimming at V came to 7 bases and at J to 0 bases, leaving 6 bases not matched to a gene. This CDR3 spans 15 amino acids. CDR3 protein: CASTRLAGSTDTQYF. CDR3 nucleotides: TGTGCCAGTACCAGATTAGCGGGGAGCACAGATACGCAGTATTTT.

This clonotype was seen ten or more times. The CDR3 bases are TGTGCCAGCTCACCCACTACAGGGGATAGCAATCAGCCCCAGCATTTT. This sequence encodes CASSPTTGDSNQPQHF. The chain is built from TRBV18 and TRBJ1-5; 7 bases line up with TRBD1. There are 16 residues in the CDR3. Germline trimming cut 3 bases from V and 0 bases from J; bases unmatched to any gene: 5. Germline V gene sequence: CDR1 KGHSH, CDR2 LQKENI.

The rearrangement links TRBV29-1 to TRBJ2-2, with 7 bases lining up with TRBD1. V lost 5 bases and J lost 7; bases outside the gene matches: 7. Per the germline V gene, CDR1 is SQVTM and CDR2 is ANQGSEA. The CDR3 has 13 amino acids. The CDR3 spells CSVYDRAGGELFF. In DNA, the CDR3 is TGCAGCGTTTATGACAGGGCGGGCGGGGAGCTGTTTTTT.

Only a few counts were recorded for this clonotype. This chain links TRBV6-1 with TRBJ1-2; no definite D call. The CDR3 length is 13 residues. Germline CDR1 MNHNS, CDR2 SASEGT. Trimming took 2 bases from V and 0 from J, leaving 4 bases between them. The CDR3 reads CASSEMANYGYTF. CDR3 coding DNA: TGTGCCAGCAGTGAAATGGCTAACTATGGCTACACCTTC.

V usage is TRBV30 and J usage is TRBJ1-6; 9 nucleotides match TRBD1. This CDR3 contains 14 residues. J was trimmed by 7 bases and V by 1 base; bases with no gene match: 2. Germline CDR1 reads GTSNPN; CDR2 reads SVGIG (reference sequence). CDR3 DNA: TGTGCCTGGAGTGGGACAGGGGCCAATTCACCCCTCCACTTT. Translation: CAWSGTGANSPLHF.

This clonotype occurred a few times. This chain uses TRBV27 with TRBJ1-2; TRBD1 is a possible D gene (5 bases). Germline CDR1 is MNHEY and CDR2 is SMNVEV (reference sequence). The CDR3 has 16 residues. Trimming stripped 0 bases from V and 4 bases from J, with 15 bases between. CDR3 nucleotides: TGTGCCAGCAGTTTATCGATGGGGGTGAGTGCCTATGGCTACACCTTC. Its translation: CASSLSMGVSAYGYTF.

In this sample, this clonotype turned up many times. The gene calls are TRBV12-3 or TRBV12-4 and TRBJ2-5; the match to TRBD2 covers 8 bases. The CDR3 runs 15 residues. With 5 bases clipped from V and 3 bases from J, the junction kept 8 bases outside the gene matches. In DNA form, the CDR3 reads TGTGCCAGCAGTCGGGAGGGGACCTTAAAAGAGACCCAGTACTTC. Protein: CASSREGTLKETQYF.

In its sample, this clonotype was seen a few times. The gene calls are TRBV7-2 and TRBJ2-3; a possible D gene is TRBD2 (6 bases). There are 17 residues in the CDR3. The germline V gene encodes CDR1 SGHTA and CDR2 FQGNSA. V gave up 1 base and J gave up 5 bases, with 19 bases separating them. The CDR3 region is CASSLGPRGGGIDTQYF. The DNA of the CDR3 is TGTGCCAGCAGCTTAGGTCCGCGTGGGGGAGGCATAGATACGCAGTATTTT.

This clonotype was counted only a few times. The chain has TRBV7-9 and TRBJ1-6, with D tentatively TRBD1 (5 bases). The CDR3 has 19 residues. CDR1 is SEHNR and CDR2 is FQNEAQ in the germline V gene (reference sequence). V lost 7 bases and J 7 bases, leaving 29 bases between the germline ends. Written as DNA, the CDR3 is TGTGCCAGCAAGGGTCTAGGGGAGAATCGGCTCAGAGGAAATTCACCCCTCCACTTT. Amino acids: CASKGLGENRLRGNSPLHF.

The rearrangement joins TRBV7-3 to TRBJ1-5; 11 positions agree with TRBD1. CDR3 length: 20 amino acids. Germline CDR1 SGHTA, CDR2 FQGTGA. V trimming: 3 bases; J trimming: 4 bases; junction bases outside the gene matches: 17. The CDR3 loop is CASSFRGQGARWARNQPQHF. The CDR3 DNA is TGTGCCAGCAGCTTCCGCGGACAGGGGGCGCGGTGGGCAAGGAATCAGCCCCAGCATTTT.

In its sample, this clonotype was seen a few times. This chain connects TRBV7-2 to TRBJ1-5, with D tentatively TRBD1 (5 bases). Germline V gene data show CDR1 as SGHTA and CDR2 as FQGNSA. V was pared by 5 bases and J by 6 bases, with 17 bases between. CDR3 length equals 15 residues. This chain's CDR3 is CASSPRGGTFQPQHF. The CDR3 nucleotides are TGTGCCAGCAGCCCACGGGGGGGGACCTTTCAGCCCCAGCATTTT. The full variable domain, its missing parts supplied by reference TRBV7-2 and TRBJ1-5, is GAGVSQSPSNKVTEKGKDVELRCDPISGHTALYWYRQSLGQGLEFLIYFQGNSAPDKSGLPSDRFSAERTGGSVSTLTIQRTQQEDSAVYLCASSPRGGTFQPQHFGDGTRLSIL.

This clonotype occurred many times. The CDR3 DNA is TGTGCCAGCAGCCGAGACCGGACAGGGAGTGAGGAAAAACTGTTTTTT. This encodes CASSRDRTGSEEKLFF. The J gene is TRBJ1-4, the V gene TRBV3-1; 8 nucleotides line up with TRBD1. The germline V gene has CDR1 LGHDT and CDR2 YNNKEL (reference sequence). The CDR3 consists of 16 residues. Trimming removed 4 bases from V and 8 bases from J; junction bases left unmatched: 12.

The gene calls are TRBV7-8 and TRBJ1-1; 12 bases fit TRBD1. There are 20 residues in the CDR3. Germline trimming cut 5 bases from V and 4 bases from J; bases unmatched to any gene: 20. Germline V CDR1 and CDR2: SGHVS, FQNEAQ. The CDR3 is CASSPGPSRDRGRLSTEAFF. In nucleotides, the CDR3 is TGTGCCAGCAGCCCCGGTCCCTCCCGGGACAGGGGGCGGTTGAGCACTGAAGCTTTCTTT.